The clone carrying this TCR beta chain is medium-sized. Its specificity is unknown. Every specimen provided about 0.9-11 million cryopreserved PBMC before DNA extraction took place. This sample is drawn from a study of long-term antiretroviral therapy in people with HIV. Findings of the study overall: Post-ART samples showed increased diversity that remained below transplant donor control levels. Repertoires with HIV possessed tighter CDR3 length spans than those of controls.

This was the immunoSEQ v3.0 assay at survey level. For every sample, sequencing targeted about 35,000-50,000 T-cell genomes. Assay used: immunoSEQ multiplex PCR; TCRdb lists only in-frame clones, some missing. The sample has over 30,000 clones, about 80% seen once. V lost 0 bases, J lost 4 bases, and 10 bases lay in between. Germline CDR1 reads SGHTA; CDR2 reads FQGNSA. This CDR3 is 15 amino acids long. The sample in question was unsorted PBMCs, obtained 0.6 years after starting antiretroviral therapy. The chain is built from TRBV7-2 and TRBJ2-1; D unclear. This clonotype was obtained from a man younger than 35 with HIV. The CDR3 is CASSLATGTYNEQFF. The CDR3 DNA follows: TGTGCCAGCAGCTTAGCGACGGGCACATACAATGAGCAGTTCTTC.